The 28 T cell receptor beta chains below all came from one sample that was sequenced in a study of CD8 T cells in Susac syndrome. The RNA, about 0.45 to 1 ug, was put through reverse transcription using random hexamers. In TCRdb, the immunoSEQ multiplex PCR reads were re-called with MiXCR into one record per CDR3 protein. Of 150,000 to 200,000 distinct CDR3 sequences listed, around 96% are singletons. The sequencing sample was made of CD4+ T cells from PBMCs. These receptors were taken from a human donor in good health.

This chain links TRBV20-1 with TRBJ2-7, with 9 bases identical to TRBD1. This CDR3 comprises 13 residues. Per the germline V gene, CDR1 is DFQATT and CDR2 is SNEGSKA (reference sequence). Trimming removed 5 bases from V and 0 bases from J; junction bases left unmatched: 2. The CDR3 nucleotides read TGCAGTGCTGGACAGGGGAGCTCCTACGAGCAGTACTTC. Its protein product is CSAGQGSSYEQYF.

The gene calls are TRBV18 and TRBJ2-7; TRBD1 might be the D (6 bases). The CDR3 totals 14 residues. V lost 4 bases to trimming and J lost 4 bases, with 14 bases between them. Germline CDR1 and CDR2: KGHSH and LQKENI. The CDR3 here is CASSLGIRGYEQYF. As DNA, the CDR3 is TGTGCCAGCTCACTGGGGATCAGGGGATACGAGCAGTACTTC.

The chain joins TRBV30 to TRBJ2-5, with a weak D call TRBD2 (6 bases). Trimming shortened V by 4 bases and J by 5 bases, and 20 bases separated the two germline ends. This CDR3 contains 15 residues. From germline, CDR1 is GTSNPN and CDR2 SVGIG (reference sequence). The CDR3 sequence is CAWNGGSAHRETQYF. CDR3 nucleotide sequence: TGTGCCTGGAACGGGGGTTCGGCACATCGGGAGACCCAGTACTTC.

J is TRBJ2-7 and V is TRBV4-3, with D perhaps given as TRBD1 or TRBD2 (5 bases each). Trimming stripped 1 base from V and 4 bases from J, with 14 bases between. In germline, CDR1 is LGHNA, CDR2 YSLEER. The CDR3 contains 15 residues. The CDR3 DNA reads TGCGCCAGCAGCCAAGCTGGGACGCACGAATACGAGCAGTACTTC. Translated: CASSQAGTHEYEQYF.

This chain connects TRBV4-3 to TRBJ2-6; 8 nucleotides line up with TRBD1. Germline CDR1 and CDR2: LGHNA and YSLEER. This CDR3 is 18 amino acids long. Trimming removed 1 base from V and 4 bases from J; junction bases left unmatched: 9. The CDR3 DNA sequence: TGCGCCAGCAGCCAAGCCGCCGCGACAGGGGCAGGGGCCAACGTCCTGACTTTC. This gives the protein CASSQAAATGAGANVLTF.

This chain joins TRBV20-1 and TRBJ1-2; 8 bases agree with TRBD1. CDR3 length: 15 residues. V trimming: 6 bases; J trimming: 3 bases; junction bases outside the gene matches: 12. Per the germline V gene, CDR1 is DFQATT and CDR2 is SNEGSKA (reference sequence). The CDR3 DNA reads TGCAGTGCAGCGCCGACAGGGGCAAGGGACTATGGCTACACCTTC. This codes for CSAAPTGARDYGYTF.

This clonotype has just a few counts. The genes are TRBV14 and TRBJ1-2, with D hard to call. This CDR3 comprises 12 residues. Trimming removed 4 bases at V and 0 bases at J, with 3 bases between. Germline assignment: CDR1 SGHDN and CDR2 FVKESK. DNA for the CDR3: TGTGCCAGCAGCCGGTCTAACTATGGCTACACCTTC. Protein sequence: CASSRSNYGYTF.

The J gene is TRBJ2-7, the V gene TRBV19, with a tentative D call TRBD1 (5 bases). V was pared by 5 bases and J by 2 bases, with 16 bases between. This CDR3 has 15 amino acids. The germline gives CDR1 LNHDA, CDR2 SQIVND (reference sequence). This CDR3 is CASSAPSTATYEQYF. In DNA, the CDR3 is TGTGCCAGTAGTGCTCCCTCGACAGCTACCTACGAGCAGTACTTC.

The V gene is TRBV10-3, the J gene TRBJ2-6; TRBD2 might be the D (5 bases). The V end was cut by 10 bases, the J end by 3 bases, with 13 bases between. This CDR3 spans 14 amino acids. Germline values: CDR1 ENHRY, CDR2 SYGVKD. The CDR3 protein is CATMPRGGANVLTF. The CDR3 DNA sequence: TGTGCCACCATGCCTCGGGGTGGGGCCAACGTCCTGACTTTC.

The rearrangement links TRBV18 to TRBJ2-5, with D perhaps matching TRBD1 or TRBD2 (5 bases each). Germline V gene data show CDR1 as KGHSH and CDR2 as LQKENI. The V and J ends lost 1 base and 4 bases respectively, with 13 bases between them. The length of the CDR3 is 15 residues. CDR3 sequence: CASSPRTPQGETQYF. In DNA form, the CDR3 reads TGTGCCAGCTCACCACGGACTCCTCAGGGAGAGACCCAGTACTTC.

V is TRBV2 and J is TRBJ1-2; D may be TRBD1 (6 bases). In germline, CDR1 is SNHLY, CDR2 FYNNEI. This CDR3 spans 13 amino acids. V was pared by 4 bases and J by 4 bases, with 10 bases between. The CDR3 spells CASSGGHSYGYTF. The CDR3 DNA reads as TGTGCCAGCAGTGGGGGACACTCCTATGGCTACACCTTC.

This chain joins TRBV20-1 and TRBJ1-2; no clear D gene. Between the trimmed V and J ends, which lost 8 bases and 6 bases, there was a span of 13 bases. This CDR3 is built from 11 residues. Germline loops: CDR1 DFQATT, CDR2 SNEGSKA (reference sequence). The CDR3 reads CSYILGNGYTF. CDR3 in DNA: TGCAGTTACATTCTGGGGAATGGCTACACCTTC.

The chain uses TRBV29-1 and TRBJ1-2, with TRBD1 matching 8 bases. Germline assignment: CDR1 SQVTM and CDR2 ANQGSEA. The CDR3 is 14 amino acids. V lost 6 bases and J lost 2; bases outside the gene matches: 8. The CDR3 region is CSVADRGSNYGYTF. In DNA form, the CDR3 reads TGCAGCGTAGCTGACAGGGGATCAAACTATGGCTACACCTTC.

A single count supports this clonotype. The chain combines TRBV5-1 with TRBJ1-6; D might be TRBD1 (6 bases). In germline, CDR1 is SGHRS, CDR2 YFSETQ. The V end lost 0 bases, the J end lost 6 bases, and 7 bases lay between the germline ends. This CDR3 has 14 residues. CDR3 DNA: TGCGCCAGCAGCTTGGACAGGGCTAATTCACCCCTCCACTTT. It specifies CASSLDRANSPLHF.

The chain employs TRBV5-6 and TRBJ2-1, with TRBD2 matching over 10 bases. CDR1 is SGHDT, CDR2 YYEEEE, per germline. Trimming removed 4 bases from V and 2 bases from J; junction bases left unmatched: 3. This CDR3 is built from 15 residues. The CDR3 nucleotides read TGTGCCAGCAGCGCAACTAGCGGGGCCTACAATGAGCAGTTCTTC. Its protein is CASSATSGAYNEQFF.

This chain uses TRBV7-3 with TRBJ2-2; D unclear. Between the trimmed V and J ends, which lost 5 bases and 5 bases, there was a span of 9 bases. The CDR3 runs to 13 residues. CDR1 and CDR2 from the germline V gene are SGHTA and FQGTGA. In nucleotides, the CDR3 is TGTGCCAGCAGCCTTGGACGGACCGGGGAGCTGTTTTTT. Protein product: CASSLGRTGELFF.

This clonotype came up once. V and J are TRBV4-3 and TRBJ2-4; perhaps TRBD2 as D (5 bases). This CDR3 spans 15 amino acids. The germline CDR1 and CDR2 sequences are LGHNA and YSLEER. The V gene lost 0 bases and the J gene lost 3 bases, with 9 bases spanning the gap. CDR3 loop: CASSQDAGSKNIQYF. DNA of the CDR3: TGCGCCAGCAGCCAAGATGCTGGGAGCAAAAACATTCAGTACTTC.

This rearrangement joins TRBV27 to TRBJ2-5; TRBD2 is a possible D gene (5 bases). CDR1 MNHEY and CDR2 SMNVEV come from the germline V gene (reference sequence). The CDR3 is 15 amino acids. V lost 5 bases to trimming and J lost 1 base, with 14 bases between them. The CDR3 loop reads CASSPLSGLQETQYF. The DNA of the CDR3 is TGTGCCAGCAGTCCACTCTCCGGACTCCAAGAGACCCAGTACTTC.

The J gene is TRBJ2-7, the V gene TRBV20-1, with D tentatively TRBD1 (5 bases). There are 13 residues in the CDR3. The germline V gene encodes CDR1 DFQATT and CDR2 SNEGSKA (reference sequence). V was cut by 5 bases and J by 5 bases, with 16 bases left in between. The CDR3 DNA sequence: TGCAGTGCTTCCAGGGAAGCGCCCCACGAGCAGTACTTC. This translates into CSASREAPHEQYF.

The rearrangement uses TRBV6-2 or TRBV6-3 and TRBJ1-2; possibly TRBD1 for D (6 bases). Trimming took off 6 bases at V and 5 bases at J, with 16 bases between the two ends. This CDR3 contains 14 residues. Germline loops: CDR1 MNHEY, CDR2 SVGEGT. As DNA, the CDR3 is TGTGCCAGCAGACTACAGGGAAAGGAGTATGGCTACACCTTC. Translated: CASRLQGKEYGYTF.

The chain carries TRBV29-1 and TRBJ2-3; tentatively, D is TRBD2 (5 bases). V gave up 4 bases and J gave up 1 base, with 6 bases separating them. Germline CDR1 is SQVTM and CDR2 is ANQGSEA. The CDR3 covers 12 residues. The CDR3 region has the DNA TGCAGCGTTGTGCGGGGCACAGATACGCAGTATTTT. This sequence encodes CSVVRGTDTQYF.

This clonotype was found a few times. The rearrangement links TRBV12-3 or TRBV12-4 to TRBJ2-7, with 10 bases matching TRBD1. The junction had 2 bases not matched to a gene; V was cut back by 3 bases and J by 6 bases. This CDR3 is 13 amino acids long. The CDR3 DNA reads as TGTGCCAGCAGTTTTGGACAGGGGGGCGAGCAGTACTTC. It encodes CASSFGQGGEQYF.

The genes are TRBV12-3 or TRBV12-4 and TRBJ2-7; 10 nucleotides line up with TRBD1. This CDR3 spans 14 amino acids. V lost 6 bases, J lost 6 bases, and 8 bases stayed unmatched. The CDR3 sequence: CASRNRDRGSEQYF. CDR3 bases: TGTGCCAGCAGGAACCGGGACAGGGGCAGCGAGCAGTACTTC.

The chain employs TRBV24-1 and TRBJ2-3, with 8 nucleotides matching TRBD2. Germline CDR1 reads KGHDR; CDR2 reads SFDVKD. CDR3 length equals 13 residues. V lost 9 bases, J lost 4 bases, and 5 bases stayed unmatched. CDR3 loop: CATSTSVADTQYF. The CDR3 DNA reads TGTGCCACCTCGACTAGCGTCGCAGATACGCAGTATTTT.

The chain links TRBV5-1 to TRBJ1-2, with 7 bases aligning to TRBD1. The CDR3 covers 12 residues. With V trimmed by 4 bases and J by 6 bases, 3 bases remained unmatched. From germline, CDR1 is SGHRS and CDR2 YFSETQ. CDR3 protein: CASSLQGNGYTF. The DNA of the CDR3 is TGCGCCAGCAGCCTACAGGGGAATGGCTACACCTTC. The whole variable domain, filled in from reference TRBV5-1 and TRBJ1-2, reads KAGVTQTPRYLIKTRGQQVTLSCSPISGHRSVSWYQQTPGQGLQFLFEYFSETQRNKGNFPGRFSGRQFSNSRSEMNVSTLELGDSALYLCASSLQGNGYTFGSGTRLTVV.

V is TRBV5-6 and J is TRBJ1-2; no clear D gene. The CDR3 totals 16 residues. V was shortened by 1 base and J by 7 bases, with 20 bases between the two germline ends. From germline, CDR1 is SGHDT and CDR2 YYEEEE. CDR3 residues: CASSLSPRAASSGYTF. The DNA for the CDR3 is TGTGCCAGCAGCTTGTCCCCGCGGGCGGCGTCTAGTGGCTACACCTTC.

This chain joins TRBV20-1 and TRBJ2-5; D remains ambiguous. CDR1 DFQATT and CDR2 SNEGSKA come from the germline V gene (reference sequence). V gave up 0 bases and J gave up 6 bases, with 11 bases separating them. The CDR3 consists of 13 residues. CDR3 DNA: TGCAGTGCTAGAGATGAACAGTATCAGACCCAGTACTTC. Its translation: CSARDEQYQTQYF.

The rearrangement uses TRBV18 and TRBJ1-1; D possibly corresponds to TRBD1 (6 bases). Trimming pared 6 bases from V and 1 base from J, leaving 15 bases between. The germline V gene has CDR1 KGHSH and CDR2 LQKENI. The CDR3 spans 15 residues. The CDR3: CASSLTQGRNTEAFF. CDR3 in DNA: TGTGCCAGCTCCCTAACACAGGGTCGGAACACTGAAGCTTTCTTT.